A single sample gave rise to the 29 T cell receptor beta chains below, sequenced in a study of blood T cell repertoires in COVID-19. Assay: immunoSEQ multiplex PCR; the TCRdb copy retains only in-frame clones and omits some. The sample consists of 75,000 to 95,000 clones, roughly nine tenths of them appearing once. Sample: peripheral blood. The receptors were sampled from a man between 60 and 75 years old with acute or convalescent COVID-19.

V gene TRBV2 combines with J gene TRBJ1-2, with 7 bases matching TRBD1. Looked up from germline, CDR1 is SNHLY and CDR2 is FYNNEI. The CDR3 contains 15 residues. With 3 bases clipped from V and 2 bases from J, the junction kept 6 bases outside the gene matches. This CDR3 reads CASSDRGQANYGYTF. The CDR3 coding sequence is TGTGCCAGCAGTGACCGAGGACAGGCAAACTATGGCTACACCTTC.

This chain joins TRBV6-4 and TRBJ1-2; the match to TRBD1 covers 9 bases. CDR1 is MRHNA and CDR2 is SNTAGT in the germline V gene. The CDR3 loop spans 13 amino acids. With 6 bases clipped from V and 5 bases from J, the junction kept 4 bases outside the gene matches. DNA for the CDR3: TGTGCCAGCAGGGGGGACAGGGATTATGGCTACACCTTC. Encoded protein: CASRGDRDYGYTF.

The genes are TRBV7-2 and TRBJ1-1; D remains ambiguous. This CDR3 has 12 residues. The germline V gene encodes CDR1 SGHTA and CDR2 FQGNSA. V was clipped by 3 bases and J by 8 bases, with 10 bases between them. The CDR3 DNA reads as TGTGCCAGCAGCTTGACGGGGTGGGAAGCTTTCTTT. Encoded protein: CASSLTGWEAFF.

This clone appeared once. The genes are TRBV18 and TRBJ1-1, with 8 nucleotides matching TRBD1. CDR3 size: 15 residues. With V trimmed by 5 bases and J by 1 base, 6 bases remained unmatched. Germline V CDR1 and CDR2: KGHSH, LQKENI. CDR3 DNA sequence: TGTGCCAGCTCATCTGCCGGGACAGGGAACACTGAAGCTTTCTTT. As protein: CASSSAGTGNTEAFF.

This clone was picked up one time. The gene calls are TRBV2 and TRBJ2-5; weak D call: TRBD1 (6 bases). CDR1 and CDR2 from the germline V gene are SNHLY and FYNNEI. V shed 5 bases and J shed 5 bases, with 15 bases lying between them. The CDR3 spans 14 residues. CDR3: CASSKQGVRETQYF. The CDR3 DNA reads as TGTGCCAGCAGTAAACAGGGCGTAAGGGAGACCCAGTACTTC.

This clone was detected only a few times. Other nucleotide sequences in the sample specify the same CDR3. J is TRBJ2-7 and V is TRBV3-1 (or the pseudogene TRBV3-2), with a possible D match to TRBD1 (5 bases). The CDR3 covers 12 residues. V lost 3 bases to trimming and J lost 7 bases, with 10 bases between them. Germline V gene lookup returns CDR1 LGHDT and CDR2 YNNKEL (reference sequence). The CDR3 region is CASSQGPLEQYF. The CDR3 nucleotides are TGTGCCAGCAGCCAGGGGCCTTTAGAGCAGTACTTC.

V gene TRBV7-8 combines with J gene TRBJ1-5; D not resolved. Germline CDR1 and CDR2: SGHVS and FQNEAQ. The CDR3 spans 17 residues. Deletions cut 4 bases from V and 0 bases from J, with 16 bases between. The CDR3 here is CASSSVTPGYSNQPQHF. CDR3 bases: TGTGCCAGCAGCTCCGTAACCCCCGGGTATAGCAATCAGCCCCAGCATTTT.

The sample holds a few counts of this clone. This chain joins TRBV18 and TRBJ2-5; weak D call: TRBD1 (7 bases). V lost 6 bases to trimming and J lost 4 bases, with 12 bases between them. Germline loops: CDR1 KGHSH, CDR2 LQKENI. The CDR3 extends over 13 amino acids. The CDR3 region has the DNA TGTGCCAGCTCCCCAGGGGGAGGAGAGACCCAGTACTTC. Its protein product is CASSPGGGETQYF. Full variable domain (remainder filled in from reference TRBV18 and TRBJ2-5): NAGVMQNPRHLVRRRGQEARLRCSPMKGHSHVYWYRQLPEEGLKFMVYLQKENIIDESGMPKERFSAEFPKEGPSILRIQQVVRGDSAAYFCASSPGGGETQYFGPGTRLLVL.

The DNA of the CDR3 is TGCGCCAGCAGGGAGGTCGGGGCCAACGTCCTGACTTTC. This encodes CASREVGANVLTF. This chain joins TRBV4-1 and TRBJ2-6; the D gene is possibly TRBD2 (5 bases). The CDR3 covers 13 residues. With 6 bases removed from V and 4 bases from J, the gap between germline ends came to 7 bases. Germline V lookup: CDR1 MGHRA, CDR2 YSYEKL.

The chain joins TRBV30 to TRBJ1-1; D gene unclear. The CDR3 loop spans 14 amino acids. V lost 3 bases and J 2 bases, leaving 13 bases between the germline ends. Germline V gene data show CDR1 as GTSNPN and CDR2 as SVGIG (reference sequence). CDR3 region: CAWSVGESNTEAFF. In DNA form, the CDR3 reads TGTGCCTGGAGCGTCGGGGAAAGCAACACTGAAGCTTTCTTT.

This chain joins TRBV5-6 and TRBJ1-2; TRBD1 aligns across 7 bases. Germline V lookup: CDR1 SGHDT, CDR2 YYEEEE. The CDR3 loop spans 14 amino acids. With V trimmed by 0 bases and J by 8 bases, 7 bases remained unmatched. Here the CDR3 DNA reads TGTGCCAGCAGCTTGGGGGACAGCCTAGGGGGCTACACCTTC. Translated, it gives CASSLGDSLGGYTF.

There are a few counts of this clone. The chain has TRBV19 and TRBJ1-3; D is unresolved. The CDR3 extends over 13 amino acids. V gave up 6 bases and J gave up 2 bases, with 8 bases separating them. Germline CDR1 is LNHDA and CDR2 is SQIVND (reference sequence). CDR3 protein: CASSGAAGNTIYF. For the CDR3, the DNA is TGTGCCAGTAGCGGAGCGGCTGGAAACACCATATATTTT.

This rearrangement joins TRBV2 to TRBJ1-1, with 7 bases aligning to TRBD1. Germline loops: CDR1 SNHLY, CDR2 FYNNEI. After removal of 5 bases from V and 5 bases from J, the junction contained 8 bases not matched to a gene. CDR3 length: 14 residues. CDR3 DNA: TGTGCCAGCAGTTTTCAGGGGGGAAGGACTGAAGCTTTCTTT. Residues: CASSFQGGRTEAFF. Full variable domain (rest looked up from reference TRBV2 and TRBJ1-1): EPEVTQTPSHQVTQMGQEVILRCVPISNHLYFYWYRQILGQKVEFLVSFYNNEISEKSEIFDDQFSVERPDGSNFTLKIRSTKLEDSAMYFCASSFQGGRTEAFFGQGTRLTVV.

V is TRBV28 and J is TRBJ1-2, with 7 nucleotides matching TRBD1. Germline lookup yields CDR1 MDHEN and CDR2 SYDVKM. The J segment lost 2 bases and the V segment lost 5 bases, leaving 2 bases of the junction unmatched. CDR3 size: 13 residues. CDR3 bases: TGTGCCAGCAGTCAGGGACAGAACTATGGCTACACCTTC. Its translation is CASSQGQNYGYTF.

The chain joins TRBV7-9 to TRBJ1-6; tentatively, D is TRBD1 (5 bases). With 7 bases removed from V and 9 bases from J, the gap between germline ends came to 19 bases. The length of the CDR3 is 15 residues. CDR1 is SEHNR and CDR2 is FQNEAQ in the germline V gene (reference sequence). CDR3 residues: CASNPVAQGTSPLHF. In DNA form, the CDR3 reads TGTGCCAGCAACCCGGTGGCTCAGGGTACTTCACCCCTCCACTTT.

This chain joins TRBV9 and TRBJ1-3; D uncertain. The germline V and J ends were trimmed by 1 base and 0 bases, with 5 bases remaining between them. CDR1 is SGDLS, CDR2 YYNGEE, per germline. CDR3 length: 14 amino acids. The CDR3: CASSVSSSGNTIYF. The CDR3 DNA sequence: TGTGCCAGCAGCGTATCCAGCTCTGGAAACACCATATATTTT.

The rearrangement links TRBV10-3 to TRBJ1-5; 8 bases fit TRBD1. Trimming took 0 bases from V and 2 from J; bases not matched to a gene: 9. From germline, CDR1 is ENHRY and CDR2 SYGVKD. This CDR3 spans 18 amino acids. The CDR3 nucleotides are TGTGCCATCAGTGAGTCTTACGTGGGACAGGTCGGCAATCAGCCCCAGCATTTT. Translating gives CAISESYVGQVGNQPQHF.

The V call is TRBV4-3, the J call TRBJ1-3; perhaps TRBD1 as D (5 bases). V shed 1 base and J shed 4 bases, with 11 bases lying between them. The CDR3 totals 15 residues. Germline-derived CDR1 and CDR2 are LGHNA and YSLEER. CDR3 residues: CASSQGGPRGNTIYF. CDR3 bases: TGCGCCAGCAGCCAAGGGGGCCCCCGAGGAAACACCATATATTTT.

This clone was found once. The chain couples TRBV13 to TRBJ2-1; D is perhaps TRBD2 (6 bases). Germline V gene data show CDR1 as PRHDT and CDR2 as FYEKMQ (reference sequence). This CDR3 spans 17 amino acids. V was shortened by 0 bases and J by 0 bases, with 12 bases between the two germline ends. CDR3 DNA: TGTGCCAGCAGCTTAGGCCTCGGAGGGAGCTCCTACAATGAGCAGTTCTTC. It is translated as CASSLGLGGSSYNEQFF.

This clone was seen only a few times. The V call is TRBV28, the J call TRBJ2-7; tentative D call: TRBD2 (6 bases). Germline-derived CDR1 and CDR2 are MDHEN and SYDVKM. The CDR3 runs 15 residues. Trimming removed 5 bases at V and 0 bases at J, with 14 bases between. The CDR3 nucleotides are TGTGCCAGCAGTACTAGCAGGACTTTCTCCTACGAGCAGTACTTC. Protein: CASSTSRTFSYEQYF.

V gene TRBV4-3 combines with J gene TRBJ1-1; D unresolved. Per germline, CDR1 LGHNA and CDR2 YSLEER. Trimming left V 3 bases short and J 0 bases short, with 8 bases between. The length of the CDR3 is 14 residues. CDR3 residues: CASSHWELNTEAFF. Here the CDR3 DNA reads TGCGCCAGCAGCCATTGGGAGTTGAACACTGAAGCTTTCTTT.

The chain recombines TRBV4-1 with TRBJ2-5; D might be TRBD2 (6 bases). CDR3 length equals 15 residues. V was trimmed by 4 bases and J by 8 bases, leaving 20 bases between them. Germline V CDR1 and CDR2: MGHRA, YSYEKL. The CDR3 sequence: CASSPLGNQGGTQYF. CDR3 in DNA: TGCGCCAGCAGCCCTCTAGGGAACCAGGGAGGCACCCAGTACTTC.

The genes are TRBV19 and TRBJ2-2; the D gene is possibly TRBD1 (6 bases). CDR1 and CDR2 from the germline V gene are LNHDA and SQIVND (reference sequence). V gave up 4 bases and J gave up 0 bases, with 9 bases separating them. The CDR3 length is 15 residues. In DNA, the CDR3 is TGTGCCAGTAGTAAGGACAGATCGAACACCGGGGAGCTGTTTTTT. It is translated as CASSKDRSNTGELFF.

This sequence joins TRBV5-1 and TRBJ1-4; 7 nucleotides agree with TRBD1. V gave up 4 bases and J gave up 4 bases; unmatched junction bases: 4. The CDR3 loop spans 14 amino acids. The germline V gene has CDR1 SGHRS and CDR2 YFSETQ. Here the CDR3 DNA reads TGCGCCAGCAGCCTGGGGGACAGTAATGAAAAACTGTTTTTT. This codes for CASSLGDSNEKLFF.

The count of this clone is one. The rearrangement uses TRBV30 and TRBJ2-1; 10 bases agree with TRBD2. Germline trimming cut 4 bases from V and 10 bases from J; bases unmatched to any gene: 1. From germline, CDR1 is GTSNPN and CDR2 SVGIG (reference sequence). The CDR3 length is 11 residues. CDR3 in amino acids: CAWTSGGEQFF. The CDR3 nucleotides read TGTGCCTGGACTAGCGGGGGCGAGCAGTTCTTC.

V and J are TRBV10-3 and TRBJ2-5; no clear D. The ends were cut back, 0 bases at V and 3 bases at J, with 5 bases in the middle. The CDR3 has 13 residues. Germline V gives CDR1 ENHRY, CDR2 SYGVKD. The CDR3 here is CAISESPEETQYF. Written as DNA, the CDR3 is TGTGCCATCAGTGAGTCTCCTGAAGAGACCCAGTACTTC.

This clone was recorded a few times. V and J are TRBV2 and TRBJ1-2; the match to TRBD1 covers 9 bases. The V gene end was trimmed by 3 bases and the J gene end by 7 bases; junction bases not matched to a gene: 6. Germline V CDR1 and CDR2: SNHLY, FYNNEI. The CDR3 is made up of 14 amino acids. The CDR3 protein is CASSDTETGGGYTF. CDR3 DNA sequence: TGTGCCAGCAGTGATACGGAGACAGGGGGTGGCTACACCTTC. The full variable domain, its missing parts supplied by reference TRBV2 and TRBJ1-2, is EPEVTQTPSHQVTQMGQEVILRCVPISNHLYFYWYRQILGQKVEFLVSFYNNEISEKSEIFDDQFSVERPDGSNFTLKIRSTKLEDSAMYFCASSDTETGGGYTFGSGTRLTVV.

J is TRBJ2-3 and V is TRBV27; D ambiguous. The V end lost 3 bases, the J end lost 4 bases, and 14 bases lay between the germline ends. The CDR3 sequence is 15 residues long. CDR1 is MNHEY, CDR2 SMNVEV, per germline (reference sequence). The CDR3 here is CASSFWARSADTQYF. The CDR3 nucleotides are TGTGCCAGCAGTTTCTGGGCAAGAAGTGCAGATACGCAGTATTTT.

Of note for this clone: Its ends do not fully match the called genes, so a read error is possible. This rearrangement joins TRBV7-7 to TRBJ2-7, with TRBD1 matching 9 bases. CDR3 size: 15 residues. Germline CDR1 reads SSHAT; CDR2 reads FNYEAQ (reference sequence). The CDR3 sequence: CASSQGTGNAYEQYF. The CDR3 coding sequence is TGTGCTAGCAGCCAGGGGACAGGGAATGCCTACGAGCAGTACTTC.